This T cell receptor beta chain was documented in a study of beta chain features in type 1 diabetes. Study-level findings and limits: Whether TCRB rearrangement is influenced by HLA type went unresolved here.

The CDR3 runs to 14 residues. Trimming cost V 4 bases and J 4 bases; bases outside gene matches: 4. The germline V gene encodes CDR1 SGDLS and CDR2 YYNGEE. All sorted populations exceeded 95% purity. Expressed TCRB transcripts were sequenced because the entire RNA isolate underwent reverse transcription. Clones were sequenced by immunoSEQ multiplex PCR, and TCRdb holds only the in-frame ones, with some missing. Of 150,000 to 200,000 clones in the sample, just over 9% were seen once. The table lists this clone with a few counts. The antigen is unknown. The chain carries TRBV9 and TRBJ1-1; 10 positions agree with TRBD1. This TCR came from a woman aged 18-35 years in good health. The specimen was central memory CD4+ T cells from blood. This chain's CDR3 is CASSSRTGGTEAFF. Here the CDR3 DNA reads TGTGCCAGCAGCTCTCGGACAGGGGGCACTGAAGCTTTCTTT.